This TCR beta chain was identified during a study of blood T cell repertoires in COVID-19. Looking at the study overall: Specimens from acute and convalescent COVID-19 originated in the United States, Italy and Spain. Sources were T cells, B-cell-depleted T cells, or PBMCs; the material itself was cDNA or gDNA.

Under the authors' procedure: Counts of nucleated cells, estimated from reference gene primer amplification, were obtained. Profiled with immunoSEQ multiplex PCR; TCRdb holds only in-frame clones, not every one. V and J calls and clone size follow that table, whereas D and trimming were derived from the DNA. The sample includes a few hundred thousand clones, approximately 87% of them seen just once. Trimming removed 0 bases from V and 3 bases from J, with 14 bases in between. The germline CDR1 and CDR2 sequences are LGHDT and YNNKEL (reference sequence). The CDR3 totals 17 residues. The sequence was obtained from a man between 60 and 75 years old with acute or convalescent COVID-19. The V and J genes are TRBV3-1 (or the pseudogene TRBV3-2) and TRBJ1-4, with a weak D call TRBD1 (6 bases). Input material: peripheral blood. CDR3 in DNA: TGTGCCAGCAGCCAAGAAGTGAGGGGACACCCTAATGAAAAACTGTTTTTT. It encodes CASSQEVRGHPNEKLFF.